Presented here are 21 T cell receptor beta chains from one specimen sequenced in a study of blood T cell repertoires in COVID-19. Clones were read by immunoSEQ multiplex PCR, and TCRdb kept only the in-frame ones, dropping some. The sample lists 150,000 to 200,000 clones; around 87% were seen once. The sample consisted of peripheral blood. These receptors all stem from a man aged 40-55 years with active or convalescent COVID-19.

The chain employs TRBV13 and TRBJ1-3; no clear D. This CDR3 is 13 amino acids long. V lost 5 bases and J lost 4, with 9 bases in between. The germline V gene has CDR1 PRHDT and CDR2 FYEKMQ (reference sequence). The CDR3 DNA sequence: TGTGCCAGCAGCCATTTGGCCGGAAACACCATATATTTT. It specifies CASSHLAGNTIYF. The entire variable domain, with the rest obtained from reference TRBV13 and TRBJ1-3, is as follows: AAGVIQSPRHLIKEKRETATLKCYPIPRHDTVYWYQQGPGQDPQFLISFYEKMQSDKGSIPDRFSAQQFSDYHSELNMSSLELGDSALYFCASSHLAGNTIYFGEGSWLTVV.

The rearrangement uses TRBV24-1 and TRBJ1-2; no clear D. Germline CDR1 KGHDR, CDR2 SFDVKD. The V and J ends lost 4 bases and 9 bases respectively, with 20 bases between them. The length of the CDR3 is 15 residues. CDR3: CATSDWASGRGSYTF. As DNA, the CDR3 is TGTGCCACCAGTGACTGGGCCAGCGGGCGAGGAAGCTACACCTTC.

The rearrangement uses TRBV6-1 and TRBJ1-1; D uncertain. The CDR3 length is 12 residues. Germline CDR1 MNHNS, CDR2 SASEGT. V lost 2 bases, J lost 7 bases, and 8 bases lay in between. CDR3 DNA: TGTGCCAGCAGTGAAACGGTAGATGAAGCTTTCTTT. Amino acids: CASSETVDEAFF.

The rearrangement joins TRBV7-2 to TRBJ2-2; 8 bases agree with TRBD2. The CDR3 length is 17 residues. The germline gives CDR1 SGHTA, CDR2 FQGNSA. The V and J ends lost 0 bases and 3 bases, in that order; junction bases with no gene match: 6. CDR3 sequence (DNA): TGTGCCAGCAGCTTAGCGCGGGGACTAGGGTACACCGGGGAGCTGTTTTTT. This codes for CASSLARGLGYTGELFF.

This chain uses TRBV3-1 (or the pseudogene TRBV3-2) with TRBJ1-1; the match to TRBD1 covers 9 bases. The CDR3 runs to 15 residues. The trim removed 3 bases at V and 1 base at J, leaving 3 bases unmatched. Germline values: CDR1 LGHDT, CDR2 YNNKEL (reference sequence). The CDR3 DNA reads TGTGCCAGCAGCCAGACAGGGGGGGCGAACACTGAAGCTTTCTTT. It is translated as CASSQTGGANTEAFF.

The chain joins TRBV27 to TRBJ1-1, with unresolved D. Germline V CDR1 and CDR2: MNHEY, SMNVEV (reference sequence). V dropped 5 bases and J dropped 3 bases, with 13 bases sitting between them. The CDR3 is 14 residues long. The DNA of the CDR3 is TGTGCCAGCAGTCTCCGTCCAAAGCACACTGAAGCTTTCTTT. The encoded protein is CASSLRPKHTEAFF.

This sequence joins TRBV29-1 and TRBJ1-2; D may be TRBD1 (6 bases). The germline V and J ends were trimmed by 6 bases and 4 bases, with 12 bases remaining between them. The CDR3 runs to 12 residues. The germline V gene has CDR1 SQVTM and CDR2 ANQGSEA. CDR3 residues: CSVSAGAYGYTF. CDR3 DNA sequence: TGCAGCGTATCGGCAGGGGCCTATGGCTACACCTTC.

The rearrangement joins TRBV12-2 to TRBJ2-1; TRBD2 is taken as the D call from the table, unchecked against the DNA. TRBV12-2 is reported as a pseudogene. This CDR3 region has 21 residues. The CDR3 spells CASRLCLASQRGGKSYNEQFF. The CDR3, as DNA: TGTGCAAGTCGCTTATGTTTAGCTTCACAGCGGGGGGGCAAATCCTACAATGAGCAGTTCTTC.

CDR3 nucleotide sequence: TGTGCCAGCAGTGAGAAGGGTTGGGACAAAATGTTTTTT. Protein: CASSEKGWDKMFF. The J gene is TRBJ1-4, the V gene TRBV2; possibly TRBD1 for D (6 bases). Trimming stripped 3 bases from V and 15 bases from J, with 17 bases between. The CDR3 covers 13 residues. Germline V lookup: CDR1 SNHLY, CDR2 FYNNEI.

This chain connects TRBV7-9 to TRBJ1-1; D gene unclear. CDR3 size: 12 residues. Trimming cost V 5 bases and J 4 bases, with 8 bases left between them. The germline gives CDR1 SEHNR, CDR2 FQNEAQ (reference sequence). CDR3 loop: CASSHPGTEAFF. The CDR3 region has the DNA TGTGCCAGCAGCCATCCCGGCACTGAAGCTTTCTTT.

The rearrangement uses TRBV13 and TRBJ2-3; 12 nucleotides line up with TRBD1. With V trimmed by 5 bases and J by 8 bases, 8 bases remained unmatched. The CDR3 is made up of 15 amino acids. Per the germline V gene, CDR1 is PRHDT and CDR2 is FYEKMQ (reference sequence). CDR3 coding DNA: TGTGCCAGCAGCGCCCGGGACAGGGGGCGCGGTACGCAGTATTTT. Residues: CASSARDRGRGTQYF.

The CDR3 is CASSLTGTGGNSPLHF. Written as DNA, the CDR3 is TGCGCCAGCAGCTTGACCGGGACAGGGGGCAATTCACCCCTCCACTTT. The V gene is TRBV5-1, the J gene TRBJ1-6; TRBD1 agrees at 12 bases. Per the germline V gene, CDR1 is SGHRS and CDR2 is YFSETQ. V lost 1 base to trimming and J lost 7 bases; unmatched junction nucleotides: 3. The CDR3 totals 16 residues.

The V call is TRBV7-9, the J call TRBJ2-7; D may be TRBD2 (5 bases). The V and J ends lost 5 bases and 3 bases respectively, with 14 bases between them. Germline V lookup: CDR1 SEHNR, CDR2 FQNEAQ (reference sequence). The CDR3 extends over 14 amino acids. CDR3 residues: CASSPPREDYEQYF. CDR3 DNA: TGTGCCAGCAGCCCCCCGAGGGAAGACTACGAGCAGTACTTC.

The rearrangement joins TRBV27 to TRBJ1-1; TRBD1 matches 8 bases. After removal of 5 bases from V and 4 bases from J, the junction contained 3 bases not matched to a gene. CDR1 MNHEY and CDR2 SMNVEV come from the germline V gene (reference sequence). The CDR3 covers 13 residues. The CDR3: CASSPTGATEAFF. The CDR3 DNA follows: TGTGCCAGCAGTCCGACAGGGGCCACTGAAGCTTTCTTT.

The CDR3 nucleotides are TGTGCCAGCAGTTTATCGACAGAGACAGCGAACACCGGGGAGCTGTTTTTT. Its translation is CASSLSTETANTGELFF. This chain links TRBV27 with TRBJ2-2, with TRBD1 as a possible D gene (5 bases). The CDR3 spans 17 residues. Germline CDR1 and CDR2: MNHEY and SMNVEV (reference sequence). V lost 0 bases, J lost 0 bases, and 11 bases lay in between.

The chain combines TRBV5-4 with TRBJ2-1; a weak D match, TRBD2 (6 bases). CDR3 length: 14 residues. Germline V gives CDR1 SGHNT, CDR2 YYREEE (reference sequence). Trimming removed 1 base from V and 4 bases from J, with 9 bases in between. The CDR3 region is CASSLLGGYNEQFF. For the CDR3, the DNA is TGTGCCAGCAGCTTGCTCGGGGGATACAATGAGCAGTTCTTC.

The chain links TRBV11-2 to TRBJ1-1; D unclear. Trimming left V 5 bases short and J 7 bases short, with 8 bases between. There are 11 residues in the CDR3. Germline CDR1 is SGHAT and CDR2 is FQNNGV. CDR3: CASSLQIEAFF. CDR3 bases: TGTGCCAGCAGCCTACAGATTGAAGCTTTCTTT. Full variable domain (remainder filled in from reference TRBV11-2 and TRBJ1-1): EAGVAQSPRYKIIEKRQSVAFWCNPISGHATLYWYQQILGQGPKLLIQFQNNGVVDDSQLPKDRFSAERLKGVDSTLKIQPAKLEDSAVYLCASSLQIEAFFGQGTRLTVV.

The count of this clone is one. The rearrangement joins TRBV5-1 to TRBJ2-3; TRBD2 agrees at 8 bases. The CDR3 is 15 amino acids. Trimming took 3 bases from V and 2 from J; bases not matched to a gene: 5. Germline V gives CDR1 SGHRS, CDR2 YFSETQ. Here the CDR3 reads CASSWRGVYTDTQYF. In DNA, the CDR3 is TGCGCCAGCAGCTGGCGGGGGGTATACACAGATACGCAGTATTTT.

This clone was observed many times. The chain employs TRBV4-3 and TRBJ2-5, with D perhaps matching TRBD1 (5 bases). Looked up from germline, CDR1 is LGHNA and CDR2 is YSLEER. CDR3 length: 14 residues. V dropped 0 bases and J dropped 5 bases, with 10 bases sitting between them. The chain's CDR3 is CASSQDRDGETQYF. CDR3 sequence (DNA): TGCGCCAGCAGCCAAGACAGGGATGGGGAGACCCAGTACTTC.

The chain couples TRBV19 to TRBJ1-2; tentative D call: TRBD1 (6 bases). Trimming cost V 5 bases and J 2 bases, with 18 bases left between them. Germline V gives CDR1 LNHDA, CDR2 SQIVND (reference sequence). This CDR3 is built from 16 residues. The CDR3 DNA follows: TGTGCCAGTAGTTGGGGGAGGGGGGTATCCAACTATGGCTACACCTTC. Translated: CASSWGRGVSNYGYTF.

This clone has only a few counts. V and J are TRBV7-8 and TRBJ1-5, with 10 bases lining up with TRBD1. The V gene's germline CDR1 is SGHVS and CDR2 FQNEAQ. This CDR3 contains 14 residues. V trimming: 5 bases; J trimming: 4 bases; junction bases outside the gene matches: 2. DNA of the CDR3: TGTGCCAGCAGCCCGGGACAGGGGAATCAGCCCCAGCATTTT. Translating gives CASSPGQGNQPQHF.